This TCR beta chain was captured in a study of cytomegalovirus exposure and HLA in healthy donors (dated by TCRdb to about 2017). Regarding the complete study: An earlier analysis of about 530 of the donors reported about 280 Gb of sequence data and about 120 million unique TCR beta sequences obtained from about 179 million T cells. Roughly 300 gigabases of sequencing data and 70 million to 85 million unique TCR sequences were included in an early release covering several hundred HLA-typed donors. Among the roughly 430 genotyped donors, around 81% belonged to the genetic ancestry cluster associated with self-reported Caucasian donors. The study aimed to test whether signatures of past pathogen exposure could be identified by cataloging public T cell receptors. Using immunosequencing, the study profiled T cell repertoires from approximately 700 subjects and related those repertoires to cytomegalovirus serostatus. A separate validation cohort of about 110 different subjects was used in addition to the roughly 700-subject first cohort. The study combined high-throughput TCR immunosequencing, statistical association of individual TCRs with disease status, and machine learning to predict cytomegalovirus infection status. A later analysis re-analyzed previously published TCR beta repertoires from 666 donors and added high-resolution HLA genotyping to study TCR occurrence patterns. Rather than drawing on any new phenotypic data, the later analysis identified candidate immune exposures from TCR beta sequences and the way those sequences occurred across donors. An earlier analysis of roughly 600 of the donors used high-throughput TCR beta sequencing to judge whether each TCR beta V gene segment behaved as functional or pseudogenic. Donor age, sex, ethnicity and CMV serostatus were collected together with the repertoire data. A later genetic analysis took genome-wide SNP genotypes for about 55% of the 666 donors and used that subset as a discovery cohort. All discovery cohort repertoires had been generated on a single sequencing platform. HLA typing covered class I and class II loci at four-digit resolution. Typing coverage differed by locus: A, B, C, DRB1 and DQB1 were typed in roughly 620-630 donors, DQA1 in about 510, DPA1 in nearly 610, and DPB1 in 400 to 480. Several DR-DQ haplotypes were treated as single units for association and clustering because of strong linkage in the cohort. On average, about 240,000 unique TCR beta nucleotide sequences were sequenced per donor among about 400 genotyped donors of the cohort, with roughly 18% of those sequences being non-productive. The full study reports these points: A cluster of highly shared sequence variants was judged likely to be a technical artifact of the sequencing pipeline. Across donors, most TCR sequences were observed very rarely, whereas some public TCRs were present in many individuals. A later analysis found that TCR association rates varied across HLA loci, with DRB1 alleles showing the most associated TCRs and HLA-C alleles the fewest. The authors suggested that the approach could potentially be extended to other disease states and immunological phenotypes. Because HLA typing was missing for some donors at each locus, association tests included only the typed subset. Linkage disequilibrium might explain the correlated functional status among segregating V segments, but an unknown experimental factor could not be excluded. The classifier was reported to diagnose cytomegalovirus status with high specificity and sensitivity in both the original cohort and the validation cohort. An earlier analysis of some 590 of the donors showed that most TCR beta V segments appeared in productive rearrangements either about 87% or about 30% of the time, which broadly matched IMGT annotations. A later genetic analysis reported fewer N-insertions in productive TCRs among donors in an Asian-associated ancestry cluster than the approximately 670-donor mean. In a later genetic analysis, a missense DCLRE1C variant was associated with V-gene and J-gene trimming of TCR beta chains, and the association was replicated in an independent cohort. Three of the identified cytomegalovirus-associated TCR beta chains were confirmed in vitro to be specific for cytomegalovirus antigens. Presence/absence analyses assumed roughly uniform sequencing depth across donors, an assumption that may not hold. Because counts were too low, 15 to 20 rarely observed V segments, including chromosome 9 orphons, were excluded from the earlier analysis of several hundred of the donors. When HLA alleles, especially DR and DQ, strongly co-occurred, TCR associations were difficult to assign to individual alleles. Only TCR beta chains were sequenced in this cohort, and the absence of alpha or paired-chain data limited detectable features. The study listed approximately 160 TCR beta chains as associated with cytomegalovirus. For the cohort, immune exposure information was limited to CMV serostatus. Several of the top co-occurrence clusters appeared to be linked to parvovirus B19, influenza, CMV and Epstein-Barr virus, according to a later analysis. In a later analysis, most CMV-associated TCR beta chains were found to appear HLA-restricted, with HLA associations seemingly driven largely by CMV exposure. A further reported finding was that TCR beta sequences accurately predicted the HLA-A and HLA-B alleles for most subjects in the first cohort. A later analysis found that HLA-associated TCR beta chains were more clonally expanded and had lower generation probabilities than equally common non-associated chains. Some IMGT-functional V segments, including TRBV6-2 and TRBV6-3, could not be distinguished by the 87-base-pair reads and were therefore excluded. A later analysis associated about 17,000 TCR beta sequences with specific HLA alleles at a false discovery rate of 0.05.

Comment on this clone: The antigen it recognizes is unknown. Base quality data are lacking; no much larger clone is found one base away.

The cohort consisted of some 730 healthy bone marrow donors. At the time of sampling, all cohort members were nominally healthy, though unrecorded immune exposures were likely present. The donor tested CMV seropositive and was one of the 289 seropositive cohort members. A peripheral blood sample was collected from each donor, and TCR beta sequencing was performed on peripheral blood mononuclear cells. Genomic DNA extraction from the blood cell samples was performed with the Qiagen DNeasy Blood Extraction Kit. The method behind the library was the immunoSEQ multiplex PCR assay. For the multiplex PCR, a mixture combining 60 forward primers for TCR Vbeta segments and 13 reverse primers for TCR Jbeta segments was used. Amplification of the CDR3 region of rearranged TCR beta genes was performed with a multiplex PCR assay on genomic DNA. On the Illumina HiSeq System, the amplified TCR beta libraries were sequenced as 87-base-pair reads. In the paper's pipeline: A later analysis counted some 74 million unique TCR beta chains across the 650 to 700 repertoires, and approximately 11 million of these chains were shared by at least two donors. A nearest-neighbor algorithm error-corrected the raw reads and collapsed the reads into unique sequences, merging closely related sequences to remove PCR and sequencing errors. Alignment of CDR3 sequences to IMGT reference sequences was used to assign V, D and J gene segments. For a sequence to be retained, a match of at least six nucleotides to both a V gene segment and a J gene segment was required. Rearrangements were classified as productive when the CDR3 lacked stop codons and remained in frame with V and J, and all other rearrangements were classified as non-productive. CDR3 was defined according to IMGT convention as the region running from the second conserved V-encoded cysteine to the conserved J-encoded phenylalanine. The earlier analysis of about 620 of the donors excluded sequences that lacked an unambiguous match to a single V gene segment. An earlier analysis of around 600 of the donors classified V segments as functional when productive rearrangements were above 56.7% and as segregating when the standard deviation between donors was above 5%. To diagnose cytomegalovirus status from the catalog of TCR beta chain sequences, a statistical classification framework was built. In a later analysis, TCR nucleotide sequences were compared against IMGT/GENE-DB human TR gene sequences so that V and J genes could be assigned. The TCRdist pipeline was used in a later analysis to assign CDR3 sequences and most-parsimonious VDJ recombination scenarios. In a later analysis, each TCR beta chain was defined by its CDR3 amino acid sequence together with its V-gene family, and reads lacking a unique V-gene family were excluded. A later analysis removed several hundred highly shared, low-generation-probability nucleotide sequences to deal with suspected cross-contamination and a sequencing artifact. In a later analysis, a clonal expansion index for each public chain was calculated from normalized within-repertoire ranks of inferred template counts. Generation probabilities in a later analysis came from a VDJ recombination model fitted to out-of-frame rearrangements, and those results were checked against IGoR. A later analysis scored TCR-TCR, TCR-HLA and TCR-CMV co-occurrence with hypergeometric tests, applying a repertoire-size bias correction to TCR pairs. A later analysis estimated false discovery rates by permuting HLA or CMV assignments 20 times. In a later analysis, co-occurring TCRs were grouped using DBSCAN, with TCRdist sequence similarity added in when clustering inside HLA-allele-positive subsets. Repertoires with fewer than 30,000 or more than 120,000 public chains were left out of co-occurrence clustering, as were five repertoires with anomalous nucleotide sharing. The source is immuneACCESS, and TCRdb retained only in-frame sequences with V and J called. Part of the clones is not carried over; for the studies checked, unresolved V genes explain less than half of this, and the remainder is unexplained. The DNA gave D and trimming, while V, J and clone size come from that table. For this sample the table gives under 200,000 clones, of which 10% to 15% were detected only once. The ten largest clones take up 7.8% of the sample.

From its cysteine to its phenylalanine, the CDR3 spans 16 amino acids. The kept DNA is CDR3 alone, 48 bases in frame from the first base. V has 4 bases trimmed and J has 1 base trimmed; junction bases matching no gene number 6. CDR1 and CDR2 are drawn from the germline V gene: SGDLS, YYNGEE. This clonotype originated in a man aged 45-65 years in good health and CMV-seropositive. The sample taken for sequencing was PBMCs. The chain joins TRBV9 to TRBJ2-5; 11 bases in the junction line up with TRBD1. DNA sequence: TGTGCCAGCAGCCTCGGACAGGGGGCCATCCAAGAGACCCAGTACTTC. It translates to CASSLGQGAIQETQYF.